This T cell receptor (beta chain) was identified in a study of blood T cell repertoires in COVID-19. Study in general: Acute-phase and convalescent COVID-19 samples originated in the United States, Italy and Spain.

The CDR3 covers 16 residues. In germline, CDR1 is SGHAT, CDR2 FQNNGV. The V and J ends lost 5 bases and 6 bases, in that order; junction bases with no gene match: 6. Sequencing used immunoSEQ multiplex PCR; TCRdb keeps in-frame clones, though not all of them. Of approximately 130,000 clones listed, around 86% were seen once; the top ten hold around 20%. Input material: peripheral blood. This chain joins TRBV11-2 and TRBJ2-1; 14 bases map to TRBD2. This sequence was found in a woman aged 45-59 years who had recovered from COVID-19. In nucleotides, the CDR3 is TGTGCCAGCAGCGTGACTAGCGGGGGGGCGGGCAATGAGCAGTTCTTC. It specifies CASSVTSGGAGNEQFF.